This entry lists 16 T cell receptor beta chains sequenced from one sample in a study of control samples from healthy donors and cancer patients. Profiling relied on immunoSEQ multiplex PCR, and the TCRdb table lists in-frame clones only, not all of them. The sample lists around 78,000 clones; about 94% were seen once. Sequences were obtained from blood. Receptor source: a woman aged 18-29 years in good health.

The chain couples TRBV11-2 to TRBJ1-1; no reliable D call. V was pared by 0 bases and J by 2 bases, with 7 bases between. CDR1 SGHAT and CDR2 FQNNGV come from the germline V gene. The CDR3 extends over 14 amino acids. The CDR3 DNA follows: TGTGCCAGCAGCTTAGATCTGAGTAACACTGAAGCTTTCTTT. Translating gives CASSLDLSNTEAFF.

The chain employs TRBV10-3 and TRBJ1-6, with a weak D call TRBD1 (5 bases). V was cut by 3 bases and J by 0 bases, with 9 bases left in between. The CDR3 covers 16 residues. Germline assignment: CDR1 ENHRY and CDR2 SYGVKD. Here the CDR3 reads CAISDVGASYNSPLHF. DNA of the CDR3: TGTGCCATCAGTGATGTAGGGGCCTCCTATAATTCACCCCTCCACTTT.

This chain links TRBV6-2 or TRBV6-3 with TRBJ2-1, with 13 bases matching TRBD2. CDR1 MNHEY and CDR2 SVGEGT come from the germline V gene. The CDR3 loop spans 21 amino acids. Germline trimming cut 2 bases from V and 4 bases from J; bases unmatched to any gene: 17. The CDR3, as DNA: TGTGCCAGCAGTTACCCAACCCTCGGGACTAGCGGGAAGTGGGTTTACAATGAGCAGTTCTTC. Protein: CASSYPTLGTSGKWVYNEQFF.

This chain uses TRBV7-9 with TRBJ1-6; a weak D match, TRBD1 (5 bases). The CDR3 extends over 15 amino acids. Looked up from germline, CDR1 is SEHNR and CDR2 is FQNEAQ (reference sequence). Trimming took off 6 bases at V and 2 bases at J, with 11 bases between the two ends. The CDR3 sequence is CASRGQETYNSPLHF. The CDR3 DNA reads TGTGCCAGCAGGGGGCAGGAAACCTATAATTCACCCCTCCACTTT. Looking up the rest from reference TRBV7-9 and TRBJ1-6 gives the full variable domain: DTGVSQNPRHKITKRGQNVTFRCDPISEHNRLYWYRQTLGQGPEFLTYFQNEAQLEKSRLLSDRFSAERPKGSFSTLEIQRTEQGDSAMYLCASRGQETYNSPLHFGNGTRLTVT.

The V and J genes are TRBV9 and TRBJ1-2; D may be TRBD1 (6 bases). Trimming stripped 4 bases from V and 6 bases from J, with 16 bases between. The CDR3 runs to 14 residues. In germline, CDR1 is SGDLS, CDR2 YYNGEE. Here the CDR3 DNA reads TGTGCCAGCAGCTACTGGGGGCGAGAAAATGGCTACACCTTC. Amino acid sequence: CASSYWGRENGYTF.

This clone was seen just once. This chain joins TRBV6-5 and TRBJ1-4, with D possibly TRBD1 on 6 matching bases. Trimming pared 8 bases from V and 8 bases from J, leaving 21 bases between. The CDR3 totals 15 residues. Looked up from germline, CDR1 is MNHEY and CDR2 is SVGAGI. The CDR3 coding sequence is TGTGCCAGCGGGGCCCTAACAGGGATATCGGAAAAACTGTTTTTT. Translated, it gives CASGALTGISEKLFF.

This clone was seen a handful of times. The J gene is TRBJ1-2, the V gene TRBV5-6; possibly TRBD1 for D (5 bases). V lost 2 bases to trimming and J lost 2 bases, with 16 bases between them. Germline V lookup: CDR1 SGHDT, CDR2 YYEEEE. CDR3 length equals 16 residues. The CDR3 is CASSFRRVRENYGYTF. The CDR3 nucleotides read TGTGCCAGCAGCTTTCGCAGGGTGAGGGAAAACTATGGCTACACCTTC.

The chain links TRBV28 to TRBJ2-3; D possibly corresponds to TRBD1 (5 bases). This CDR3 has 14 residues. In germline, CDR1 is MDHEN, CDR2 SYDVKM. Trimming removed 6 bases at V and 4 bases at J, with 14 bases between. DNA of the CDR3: TGTGCCAGCAGCAACTCCAGGGTCCCAGATACGCAGTATTTT. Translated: CASSNSRVPDTQYF.

DNA of the CDR3: TGTGCCAGCAGTCTGGTGATCACTGAAGCTTTCTTT. Its protein product is CASSLVITEAFF. V and J are TRBV28 and TRBJ1-1; D call uncertain. From germline, CDR1 is MDHEN and CDR2 SYDVKM. This CDR3 contains 12 residues. The V and J ends lost 5 bases and 4 bases respectively, with 8 bases between them.

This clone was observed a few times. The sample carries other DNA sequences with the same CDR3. CDR3 in DNA: TGTGCCAGCAGTCCACCCGGGACAGGGACCTACGAGCAGTACTTC. Translation: CASSPPGTGTYEQYF. The chain is built from TRBV28 and TRBJ2-7; 9 nucleotides line up with TRBD1. CDR1 and CDR2 from the germline V gene are MDHEN and SYDVKM. This CDR3 has 15 amino acids. J gave up 2 bases and V 5 bases, and 7 bases lay outside the gene matches.

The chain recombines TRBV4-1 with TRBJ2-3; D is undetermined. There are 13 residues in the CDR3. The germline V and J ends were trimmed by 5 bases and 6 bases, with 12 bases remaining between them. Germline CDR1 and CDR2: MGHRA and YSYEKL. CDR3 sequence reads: CASSFLHRDTQYF. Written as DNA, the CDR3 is TGCGCCAGCAGCTTTCTCCACCGGGATACGCAGTATTTT.

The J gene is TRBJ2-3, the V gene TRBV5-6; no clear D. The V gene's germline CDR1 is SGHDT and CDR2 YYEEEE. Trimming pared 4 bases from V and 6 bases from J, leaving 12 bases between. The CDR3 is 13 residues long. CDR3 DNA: TGTGCCAGCAGCCATCCCTCTGCGGATACGCAGTATTTT. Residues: CASSHPSADTQYF.

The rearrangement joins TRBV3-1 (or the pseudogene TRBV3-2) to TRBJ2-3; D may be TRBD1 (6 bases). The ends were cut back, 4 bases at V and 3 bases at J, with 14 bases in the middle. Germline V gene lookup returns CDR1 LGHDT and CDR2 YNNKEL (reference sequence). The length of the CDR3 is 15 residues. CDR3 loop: CASSLGGLGTDTQYF. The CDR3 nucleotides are TGTGCCAGCAGCCTAGGGGGTTTGGGGACAGATACGCAGTATTTT.

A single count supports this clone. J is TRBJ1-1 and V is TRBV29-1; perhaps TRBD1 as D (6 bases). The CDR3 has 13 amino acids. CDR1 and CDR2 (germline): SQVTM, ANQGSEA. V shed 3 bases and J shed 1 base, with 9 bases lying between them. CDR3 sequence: CSVEKGGNTEAFF. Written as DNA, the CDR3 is TGCAGCGTTGAGAAGGGGGGGAACACTGAAGCTTTCTTT.

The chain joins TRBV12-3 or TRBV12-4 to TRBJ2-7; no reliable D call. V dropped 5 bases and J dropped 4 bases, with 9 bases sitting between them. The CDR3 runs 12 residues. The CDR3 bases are TGTGCCAGCAGTCCCTCCGTGTACGAGCAGTACTTC. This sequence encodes CASSPSVYEQYF.

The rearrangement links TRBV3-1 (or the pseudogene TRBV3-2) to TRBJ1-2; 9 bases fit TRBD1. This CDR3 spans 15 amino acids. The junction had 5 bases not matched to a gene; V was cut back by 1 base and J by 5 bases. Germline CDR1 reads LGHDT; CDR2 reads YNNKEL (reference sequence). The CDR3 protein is CASSQGTGVSYGYTF. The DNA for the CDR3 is TGTGCCAGCAGCCAAGGGACAGGGGTGTCTTATGGCTACACCTTC.